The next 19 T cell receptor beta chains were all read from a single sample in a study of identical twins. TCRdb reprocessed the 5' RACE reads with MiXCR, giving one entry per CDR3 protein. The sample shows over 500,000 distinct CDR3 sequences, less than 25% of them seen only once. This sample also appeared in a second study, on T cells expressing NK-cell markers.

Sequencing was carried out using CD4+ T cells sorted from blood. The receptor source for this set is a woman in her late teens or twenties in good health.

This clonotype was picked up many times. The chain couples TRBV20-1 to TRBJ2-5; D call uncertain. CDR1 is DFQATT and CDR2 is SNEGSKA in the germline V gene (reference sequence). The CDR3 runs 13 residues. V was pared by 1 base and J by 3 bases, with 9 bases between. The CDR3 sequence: CSARVGLEETQYF. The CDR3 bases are TGCAGTGCTAGAGTTGGCCTAGAAGAGACCCAGTACTTC.

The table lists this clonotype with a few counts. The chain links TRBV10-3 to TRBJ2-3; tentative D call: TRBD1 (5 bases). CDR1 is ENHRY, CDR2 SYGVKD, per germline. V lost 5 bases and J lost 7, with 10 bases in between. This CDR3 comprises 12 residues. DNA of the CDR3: TGTGCCATCAGTCGCAGGGTCCATACGCAGTATTTT. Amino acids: CAISRRVHTQYF.

The CDR3 nucleotides are TGCGCCAGCAGCTTGTACGACTCGTATGAGCAGTTCTTC. Its translation: CASSLYDSYEQFF. The chain couples TRBV5-1 to TRBJ2-1; no reliable D call. The V end lost 1 base, the J end lost 8 bases, and 10 bases lay between the germline ends. The CDR3 spans 13 residues. The germline V gene has CDR1 SGHRS and CDR2 YFSETQ.

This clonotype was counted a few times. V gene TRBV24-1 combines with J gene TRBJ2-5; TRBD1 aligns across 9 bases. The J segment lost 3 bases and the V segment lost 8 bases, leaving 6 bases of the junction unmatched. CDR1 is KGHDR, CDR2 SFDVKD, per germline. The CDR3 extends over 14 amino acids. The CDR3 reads CATINRTGEETQYF. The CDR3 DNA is TGTGCCACCATCAACAGGACAGGGGAAGAGACCCAGTACTTC.

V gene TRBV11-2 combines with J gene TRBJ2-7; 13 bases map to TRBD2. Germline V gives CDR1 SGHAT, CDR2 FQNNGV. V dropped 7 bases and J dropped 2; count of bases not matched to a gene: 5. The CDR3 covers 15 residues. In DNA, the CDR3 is TGTGCCAGCACGTGGACTAGCGGGGGCACCTACGAGCAGTACTTC. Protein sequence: CASTWTSGGTYEQYF.

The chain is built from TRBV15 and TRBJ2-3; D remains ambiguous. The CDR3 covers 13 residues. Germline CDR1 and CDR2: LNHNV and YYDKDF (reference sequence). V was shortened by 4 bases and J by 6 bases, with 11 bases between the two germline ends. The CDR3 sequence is CATSTQLGDTQYF. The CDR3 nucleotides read TGTGCCACCAGCACCCAGCTCGGCGATACGCAGTATTTT.

This CDR3 reads CASSAPSSRSYQETQYF. DNA for the CDR3: TGTGCCAGCAGCGCCCCATCTTCCAGGAGCTACCAAGAGACCCAGTACTTC. This chain links TRBV9 with TRBJ2-5; the D is unclear. V was shortened by 3 bases and J by 0 bases, with 18 bases between the two germline ends. Germline V gene sequence: CDR1 SGDLS, CDR2 YYNGEE. The CDR3 has 17 amino acids. Using reference TRBV9 and TRBJ2-5 for the parts outside the CDR3, the full variable domain is DSGVTQTPKHLITATGQRVTLRCSPRSGDLSVYWYQQSLDQGLQFLIQYYNGEERAKGNILERFSAQQFPDLHSELNLSSLELGDSALYFCASSAPSSRSYQETQYFGPGTRLLVL.

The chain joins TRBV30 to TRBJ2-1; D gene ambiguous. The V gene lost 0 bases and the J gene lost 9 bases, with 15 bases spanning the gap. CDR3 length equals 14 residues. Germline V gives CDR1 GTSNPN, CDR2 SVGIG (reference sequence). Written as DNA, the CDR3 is TGTGCCTGGAGTGTTATACTACTGTCAAGTGAGCAGTTCTTC. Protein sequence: CAWSVILLSSEQFF.

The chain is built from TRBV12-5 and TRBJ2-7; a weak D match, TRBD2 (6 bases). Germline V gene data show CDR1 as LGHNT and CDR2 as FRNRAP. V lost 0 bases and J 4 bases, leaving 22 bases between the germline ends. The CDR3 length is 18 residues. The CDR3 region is CASGLVALPGTGKYEQYF. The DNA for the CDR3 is TGTGCTAGTGGTTTGGTAGCTCTTCCCGGGACTGGAAAATACGAGCAGTACTTC.

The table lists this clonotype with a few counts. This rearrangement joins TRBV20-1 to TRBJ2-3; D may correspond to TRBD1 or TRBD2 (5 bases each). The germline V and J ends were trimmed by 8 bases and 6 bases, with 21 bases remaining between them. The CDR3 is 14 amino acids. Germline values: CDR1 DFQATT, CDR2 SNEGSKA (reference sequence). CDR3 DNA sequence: TGCAGTACCCGGGACCCTATTCATCCGGATACGCAGTATTTT. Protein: CSTRDPIHPDTQYF.

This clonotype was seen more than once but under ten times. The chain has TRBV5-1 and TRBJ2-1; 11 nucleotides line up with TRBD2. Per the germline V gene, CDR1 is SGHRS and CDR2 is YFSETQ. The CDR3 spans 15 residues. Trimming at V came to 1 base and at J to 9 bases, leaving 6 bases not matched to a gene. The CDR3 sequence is CASSLTSGGRGEQFF. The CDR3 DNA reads TGCGCCAGCAGCTTGACTAGCGGGGGAAGGGGTGAGCAGTTCTTC.

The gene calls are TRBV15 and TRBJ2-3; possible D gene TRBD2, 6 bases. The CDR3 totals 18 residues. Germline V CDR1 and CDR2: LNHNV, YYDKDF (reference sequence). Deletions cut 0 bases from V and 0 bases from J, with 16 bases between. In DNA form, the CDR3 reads TGTGCCACCAGCAGAGATGTGTCGGGCGGGACTAGCACAGATACGCAGTATTTT. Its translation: CATSRDVSGGTSTDTQYF.

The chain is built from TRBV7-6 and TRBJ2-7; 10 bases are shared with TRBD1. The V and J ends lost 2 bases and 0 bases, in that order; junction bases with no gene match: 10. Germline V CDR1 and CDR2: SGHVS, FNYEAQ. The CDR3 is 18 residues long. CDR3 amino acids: CASSLSRQGAPRSYEQYF. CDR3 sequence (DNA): TGTGCCAGCAGCTTATCTCGACAGGGGGCTCCCCGCTCCTACGAGCAGTACTTC.

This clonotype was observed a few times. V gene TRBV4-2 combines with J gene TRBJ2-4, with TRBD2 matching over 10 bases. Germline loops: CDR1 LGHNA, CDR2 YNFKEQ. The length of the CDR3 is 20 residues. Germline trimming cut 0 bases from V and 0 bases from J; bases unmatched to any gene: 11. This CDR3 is CASSQDASGGGRLAKNIQYF. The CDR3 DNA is TGTGCCAGCAGCCAAGATGCCAGCGGGGGGGGCCGGCTAGCCAAAAACATTCAGTACTTC.

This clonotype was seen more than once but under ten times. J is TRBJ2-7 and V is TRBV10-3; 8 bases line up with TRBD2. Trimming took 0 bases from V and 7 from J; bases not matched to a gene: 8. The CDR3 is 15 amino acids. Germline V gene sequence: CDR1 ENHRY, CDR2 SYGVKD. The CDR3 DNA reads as TGTGCCATCAGTGAGTCGACTAGCGCGAGCGGGGAGCAGTACTTC. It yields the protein CAISESTSASGEQYF.

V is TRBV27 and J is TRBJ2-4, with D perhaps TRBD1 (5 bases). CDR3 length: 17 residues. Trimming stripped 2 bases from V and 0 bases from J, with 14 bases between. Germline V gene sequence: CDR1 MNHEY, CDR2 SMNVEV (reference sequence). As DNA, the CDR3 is TGTGCCAGCAGTTTAGGGGCGGCTTCTCCAGCCAAAAACATTCAGTACTTC. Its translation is CASSLGAASPAKNIQYF.

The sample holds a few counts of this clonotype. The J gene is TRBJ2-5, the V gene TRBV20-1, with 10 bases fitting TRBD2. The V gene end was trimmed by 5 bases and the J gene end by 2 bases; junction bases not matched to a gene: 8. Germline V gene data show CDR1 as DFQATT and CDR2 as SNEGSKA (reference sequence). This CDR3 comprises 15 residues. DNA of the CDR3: TGCAGTGCTCTCGAACCTAGCGGGAGACAAGAGACCCAGTACTTC. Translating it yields CSALEPSGRQETQYF.

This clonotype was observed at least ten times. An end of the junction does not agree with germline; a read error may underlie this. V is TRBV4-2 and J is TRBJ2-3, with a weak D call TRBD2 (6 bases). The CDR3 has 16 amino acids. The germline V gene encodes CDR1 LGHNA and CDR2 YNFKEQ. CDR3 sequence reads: CASSQDWASGTDTQYF. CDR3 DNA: TGCGCCAGCAGCCAAGATTGGGCTAGCGGCACAGATACGCAGTATTTT.

The CDR3 region is CASSTGTTLSNEQFF. DNA for the CDR3: TGTGCCAGTAGTACCGGGACGACGTTATCCAATGAGCAGTTCTTC. The chain uses TRBV19 and TRBJ2-1; tentatively, D is TRBD1 or TRBD2 (5 bases each). The CDR3 has 15 residues. V was clipped by 4 bases and J by 6 bases, with 16 bases between them. Germline V CDR1 and CDR2: LNHDA, SQIVND (reference sequence).